What follows is one TCR beta chain and its context. As yet, its antigen is unknown. This entry belongs to a study of human T cells and chemical hapten exposure. The wider study: Donors were sensitized with 2% DPC on the upper inner arm. Findings of the study overall: Large CDR3 similarity clusters arose significantly more often from expanded TCRs than from controls.

The time point was: patch test 2, 6 weeks after DPC sensitization. Treatment: therapeutic diphenylcyclopropenone sensitization with weekly scalp DPC. Blood was collected ahead of every patch test applied. TCRdb used MiXCR to reprocess the RACE reads, holding one entry per CDR3 protein. The sample has about 110,000 distinct CDR3 sequences, 9% to 9.5% seen once. This CDR3 comprises 11 residues. CDR1 and CDR2 from the germline V gene are ENHRY and SYGVKD. V was pared by 4 bases and J by 4 bases, with 3 bases between. The chain carries TRBV10-3 and TRBJ2-3; no definite D call. The material was whole blood, obtained in connection with sensitization to the hapten diphenylcyclopropenone (DPC). This TCR was sampled from a woman in her 40s with alopecia areata. Some clones in this sample may be carry-over from other donors' samples. CDR3 in amino acids: CAISGSDTQYF. As DNA, the CDR3 is TGTGCCATCAGTGGATCAGATACGCAGTATTTT.